This is a list of T cell receptor beta chains from one sample in a study of CD8 T cells in Susac syndrome. MiXCR, applied by TCRdb to the immunoSEQ multiplex PCR reads, yields one record per CDR3 protein. The sample carries more than 100,000 distinct CDR3 sequences, about 94% recorded once. Source material: CD8+ T cells from PBMCs. The origin of the receptors is a human donor with Susac syndrome. CDR3s include the opening cysteine and the closing phenylalanine or tryptophan. D genes are given only for firm matches. Not every row has a clone size; where given, it reads once, few, many or a size class.

V	size	D	J	DNA	CDR3
TRBV6-1	once	TRBD1	TRBJ2-5	TGTGCCAGCAGTGAAGGAGGGGACAGGTCCCGAGAGACCCAGTACTTC	CASSEGGDRSRETQYF
TRBV29-1	.	TRBD1	TRBJ2-7	TGCAGCGTCGAACTCGTAACCGGACAGGGGATAGGATACGAGCAGTACTTC	CSVELVTGQGIGYEQYF
TRBV12-5	.	.	TRBJ2-5	TGTGCTAGTGGTCTACCACTGGCTAATCAAGAGACCCAGTACTTC	CASGLPLANQETQYF
TRBV6-4	.	TRBD1	TRBJ2-3	TGTGCCAGCAGCGTCGGACAGGGGGCAGATACGCAGTATTTT	CASSVGQGADTQYF
TRBV5-1	.	TRBD1	TRBJ1-2	TGCGCCAGCAGCCCATCAGGGGGCGCGGGCTACACCTTC	CASSPSGGAGYTF
TRBV25-1	.	.	TRBJ2-3	TGTGCCAGCAGTGAACTCCGGGGGGCGGGCACAGATACGCAGTATTTT	CASSELRGAGTDTQYF
TRBV12-3/TRBV12-4	.	.	TRBJ1-2	TGTGCCAGCAGTCTAGACAAGAATGGCTACACCTTC	CASSLDKNGYTF
TRBV29-1	.	TRBD1	TRBJ1-3	TGCAGCGTTGAGGACAGGGCAGACTCTGGAAACACCATATATTTT	CSVEDRADSGNTIYF
TRBV4-1	once	TRBD2	TRBJ2-1	TGCGCCAGCAGCCAAGTGTGGGGGGCAGGACTAGCGGGGGGGCCTGGCCATGAGCAGTTCTTC	CASSQVWGAGLAGGPGHEQFF
TRBV29-1	.	.	TRBJ1-5	TGCAGCGTTGATGATGGGATGTCTCAGCCCCAGCATTTT	CSVDDGMSQPQHF
TRBV19	.	.	TRBJ1-2	TGTGCCAGTAGTAGACCACAGGATATGGCTAACTATGGCTACACCTTC	CASSRPQDMANYGYTF
TRBV11-2	.	.	TRBJ2-7	TGTGCCAGCAGCTTAGTACGGGCCTACGAGCAGTACTTC	CASSLVRAYEQYF
TRBV15	.	.	TRBJ2-1	TGTGCCACCAGCGTGGGGCGGGGCAATGAGCAGTTCTTC	CATSVGRGNEQFF
TRBV20-1	.	.	TRBJ2-7	TGCAGTGCTCGGGACCCCGCCTACGAGCAGTACTTC	CSARDPAYEQYF
TRBV12-3/TRBV12-4	.	.	TRBJ1-5	TGTGCCAGCAGTTTAGATGGGGGCTTAGGCAATCAGCCCCAGCATTTT	CASSLDGGLGNQPQHF
TRBV12-3/TRBV12-4	.	.	TRBJ2-1	TGTGCCAGCGGGGCTGAGCAGTTCTTC	CASGAEQFF
TRBV15	.	.	TRBJ1-1	TGTGCCACCAGCGCGCGACAGACCATGAACACTGAAGCTTTCTTT	CATSARQTMNTEAFF
TRBV15	.	.	TRBJ1-1	TGTGCCACCAGCAGATTACGGGAATTCATGAACACTGAAGCTTTCTTT	CATSRLREFMNTEAFF
TRBV9	.	TRBD2	TRBJ2-1	TGTGCCAGCAGCGTTAGCGGGGAGGGCTGGGGGAATGAGCAGTTCTTC	CASSVSGEGWGNEQFF
TRBV6-6	.	TRBD1	TRBJ2-7	TGTGCCAGTACCGGGACAGACTCCTACGAGCAGTACTTC	CASTGTDSYEQYF
TRBV20-1	.	.	TRBJ2-7	TGCAGTGCTAGACCGCGGGCCGGCTACGAGCAGTACTTC	CSARPRAGYEQYF
TRBV29-1	.	.	TRBJ2-5	TGCAGCGTTGAAGACGGGCCCCCGGAGACCCAGTACTTC	CSVEDGPPETQYF
TRBV5-6	.	TRBD2	TRBJ2-1	TGTGCCAGCAGCTGGGGGGGTAATAGTGAGCAGTTCTTC	CASSWGGNSEQFF
TRBV6-5	.	.	TRBJ2-3	TGTGCCAGCACCACAGGGTCCGATACGCAGTATTTT	CASTTGSDTQYF